Detailed here is one TCR beta chain. The antigen remains undetermined. The record originates from a study of radiotherapy plus CTLA-4 blockade in lung cancer. Study details: Among all patients, roughly 19% showed objective responses, while approximately 30% had disease control.

CDR1 and CDR2 (germline): SGHDT, YYEEEE. This CDR3 comprises 15 residues. With V trimmed by 4 bases and J by 4 bases, 10 bases remained unmatched. Study-wide results and limits: Early blood T cell clone dynamics reportedly forecast response best, with interferon-beta.

TCRdb's copy holds only in-frame clones and misses some; the assay was immunoSEQ multiplex PCR. The repertoire holds some 32,000 clones, with over 75% as singletons. Patients with chemo-refractory metastatic non-small-cell lung cancer received focal radiation plus CTLA-4 blockade with ipilimumab. This TCR was recovered from a human donor with non-small cell lung cancer that progressed on radiotherapy plus ipilimumab. This specimen consisted of peripheral blood, obtained from a patient treated with radiotherapy plus ipilimumab. The J gene is TRBJ1-2, the V gene TRBV5-6, with 7 nucleotides matching TRBD1. The CDR3 reads CASSLYDRVFYGYTF. CDR3 bases: TGTGCCAGCAGCCTCTACGACAGGGTGTTCTATGGCTACACCTTC.